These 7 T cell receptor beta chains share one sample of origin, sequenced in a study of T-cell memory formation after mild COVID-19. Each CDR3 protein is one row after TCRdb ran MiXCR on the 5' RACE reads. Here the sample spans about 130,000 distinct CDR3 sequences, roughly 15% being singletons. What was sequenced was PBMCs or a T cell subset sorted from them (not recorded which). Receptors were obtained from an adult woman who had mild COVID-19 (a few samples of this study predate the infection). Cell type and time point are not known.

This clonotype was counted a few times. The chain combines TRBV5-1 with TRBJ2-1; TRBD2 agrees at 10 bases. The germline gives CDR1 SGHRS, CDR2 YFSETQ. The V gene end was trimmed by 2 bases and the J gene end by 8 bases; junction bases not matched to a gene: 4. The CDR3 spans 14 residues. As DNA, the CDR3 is TGCGCCAGCAGCTTAGCGGGGGGGCCACATGAGCAGTTCTTC. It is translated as CASSLAGGPHEQFF.

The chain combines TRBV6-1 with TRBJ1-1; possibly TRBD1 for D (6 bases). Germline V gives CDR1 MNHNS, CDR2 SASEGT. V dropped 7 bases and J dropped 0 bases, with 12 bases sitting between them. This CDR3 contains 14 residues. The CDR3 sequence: CASTLDSLNTEAFF. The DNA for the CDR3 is TGTGCCAGCACCCTGGACAGCCTGAACACTGAAGCTTTCTTT.

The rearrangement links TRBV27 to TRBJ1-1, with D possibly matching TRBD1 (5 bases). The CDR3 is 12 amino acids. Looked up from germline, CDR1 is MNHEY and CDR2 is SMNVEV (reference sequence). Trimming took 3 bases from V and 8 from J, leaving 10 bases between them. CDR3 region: CASSFEGAEAFF. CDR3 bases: TGTGCCAGCAGTTTCGAAGGGGCGGAAGCTTTCTTT.

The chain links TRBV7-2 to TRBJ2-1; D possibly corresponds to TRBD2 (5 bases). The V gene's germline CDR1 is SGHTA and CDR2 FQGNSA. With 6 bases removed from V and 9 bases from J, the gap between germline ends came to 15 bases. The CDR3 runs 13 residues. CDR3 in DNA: TGTGCCAGCAGGGAATTCCGCCGGGGTGAGCAGTTCTTC. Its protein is CASREFRRGEQFF.

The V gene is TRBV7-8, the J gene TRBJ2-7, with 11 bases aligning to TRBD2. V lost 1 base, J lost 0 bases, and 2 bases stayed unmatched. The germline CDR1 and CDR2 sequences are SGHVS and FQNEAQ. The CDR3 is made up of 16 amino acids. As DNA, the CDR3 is TGTGCCAGCAGCTTAGGGACTAGCGGGCCCTCCTACGAGCAGTACTTC. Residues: CASSLGTSGPSYEQYF. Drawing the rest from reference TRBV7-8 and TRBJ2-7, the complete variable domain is GAGVSQSPRYKVAKRGQDVALRCDPISGHVSLFWYQQALGQGPEFLTYFQNEAQLDKSGLPSDRFFAERPEGSVSTLKIQRTQQEDSAVYLCASSLGTSGPSYEQYFGPGTRLTVT.

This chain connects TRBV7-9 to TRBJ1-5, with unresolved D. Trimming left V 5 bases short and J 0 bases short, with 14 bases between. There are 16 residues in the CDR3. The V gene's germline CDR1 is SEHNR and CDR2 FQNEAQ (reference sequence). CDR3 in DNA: TGTGCCAGCAGCCCCAGTGGAACGTATAGCAATCAGCCCCAGCATTTT. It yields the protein CASSPSGTYSNQPQHF.

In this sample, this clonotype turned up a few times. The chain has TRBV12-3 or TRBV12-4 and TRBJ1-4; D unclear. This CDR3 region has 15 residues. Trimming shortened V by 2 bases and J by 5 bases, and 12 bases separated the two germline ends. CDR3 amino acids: CASSLKGGGNEKLFF. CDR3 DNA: TGTGCCAGCAGTTTAAAGGGCGGCGGGAATGAAAAACTGTTTTTT.